The 22 T cell receptor beta chains below all came from one sample that was sequenced in a study of control samples from healthy donors and cancer patients. Libraries were prepared by immunoSEQ multiplex PCR; TCRdb keeps only in-frame clonotypes and omits some of them. The profile shows around 190,000 clones, around 87% of them singletons. Sequencing was performed on blood. These receptors all stem from a woman in her forties or fifties in good health.

The chain joins TRBV28 to TRBJ1-5, with 10 positions matching TRBD1. The CDR3 runs 16 residues. Germline V gene sequence: CDR1 MDHEN, CDR2 SYDVKM. V was pared by 5 bases and J by 5 bases, with 9 bases of the junction left unmatched. CDR3 in DNA: TGTGCCAGCAGTCCTACCGGACAGGGGGTCTATCAGCCCCAGCATTTT. It encodes CASSPTGQGVYQPQHF.

The chain couples TRBV28 to TRBJ2-2, with TRBD2 identical over 10 bases. The CDR3 length is 20 residues. V trimming: 6 bases; J trimming: 0 bases; junction bases outside the gene matches: 16. Germline lookup yields CDR1 MDHEN and CDR2 SYDVKM. CDR3 DNA: TGTGCCAGCAGCCCTGGGGCGGCTAGCGGGAGTTTCCCGAACACCGGGGAGCTGTTTTTT. This gives the protein CASSPGAASGSFPNTGELFF.

V is TRBV7-2 and J is TRBJ2-7; 7 positions match TRBD1. CDR1 SGHTA and CDR2 FQGNSA come from the germline V gene. This CDR3 is 13 amino acids long. V shed 5 bases and J 9 bases; nucleotides not matched to a gene: 10. The CDR3, as DNA: TGTGCCAGCAGCGCAACGCCGGGACAGATGCAGTACTTC. Residues: CASSATPGQMQYF.

The gene calls are TRBV28 and TRBJ1-4, with D perhaps TRBD1 (5 bases). The V and J ends lost 1 base and 12 bases respectively, with 9 bases between them. Germline V gene data show CDR1 as MDHEN and CDR2 as SYDVKM. There are 12 residues in the CDR3. The CDR3 loop reads CASSLLGGELFF. CDR3 coding DNA: TGTGCCAGCAGTTTATTGGGGGGAGAACTGTTTTTT.

This chain links TRBV19 with TRBJ1-2; D is perhaps TRBD1 (5 bases). The CDR3 sequence is 15 residues long. The germline V gene has CDR1 LNHDA and CDR2 SQIVND (reference sequence). Trimming cost V 3 bases and J 1 base, with 12 bases left between them. The CDR3 spells CASSMEQGLNYGYTF. Here the CDR3 DNA reads TGTGCCAGTAGTATGGAGCAGGGCCTTAACTATGGCTACACCTTC.

This chain connects TRBV7-2 to TRBJ1-3; D remains ambiguous. Trimming removed 3 bases at V and 0 bases at J, with 9 bases between. The germline gives CDR1 SGHTA, CDR2 FQGNSA. CDR3 length equals 15 residues. The CDR3 sequence: CASSFTMGSGNTIYF. CDR3 nucleotides: TGTGCCAGCAGCTTCACTATGGGCTCTGGAAACACCATATATTTT.

J is TRBJ2-2 and V is TRBV30, with a possible D match to TRBD2 (6 bases). The V end lost 6 bases, the J end lost 4 bases, and 18 bases lay between the germline ends. CDR1 GTSNPN and CDR2 SVGIG come from the germline V gene (reference sequence). The CDR3 runs 15 residues. The CDR3 is CACTSVGGGTGELFF. The DNA of the CDR3 is TGTGCCTGTACCTCCGTCGGGGGTGGCACCGGGGAGCTGTTTTTT.

The J gene is TRBJ1-2, the V gene TRBV5-4; 7 bases are shared with TRBD1. V lost 4 bases, J lost 3 bases, and 9 bases stayed unmatched. In germline, CDR1 is SGHNT, CDR2 YYREEE (reference sequence). CDR3 size: 15 residues. The CDR3 DNA reads as TGTGCCAGCAGCGGAACCGGGACAGACTACTATGGCTACACCTTC. Protein product: CASSGTGTDYYGYTF.

The CDR3 DNA reads as TGTGCCACCAGCAGAGGGAAGGAAAAACTGTTTTTT. As protein: CATSRGKEKLFF. The chain carries TRBV15 and TRBJ1-4; unclear D gene. V lost 1 base and J lost 8, with 5 bases in between. CDR3 length equals 12 residues. The V gene's germline CDR1 is LNHNV and CDR2 YYDKDF (reference sequence). The variable domain in full, completed from reference TRBV15 and TRBJ1-4, reads DAMVIQNPRYQVTQFGKPVTLSCSQTLNHNVMYWYQQKSSQAPKLLFHYYDKDFNNEADTPDNFQSRRPNTSFCFLDIRSPGLGDTAMYLCATSRGKEKLFFGSGTQLSVL.

The CDR3 region is CASSPGGTGVETQYF. In DNA, the CDR3 is TGTGCCAGCAGCCCGGGAGGGACAGGGGTGGAGACCCAGTACTTC. The chain has TRBV6-5 and TRBJ2-5, with TRBD1 matching over 10 bases. The trim removed 6 bases at V and 5 bases at J, leaving 9 bases unmatched. CDR1 and CDR2 from the germline V gene are MNHEY and SVGAGI. The CDR3 totals 15 residues.

The CDR3 spells CASSPVENTGELFF. The CDR3 bases are TGTGCCAGCAGCCCGGTGGAGAACACCGGGGAGCTGTTTTTT. This chain connects TRBV5-4 to TRBJ2-2; unclear D gene. The CDR3 has 14 amino acids. The germline V and J ends were trimmed by 4 bases and 1 base, with 8 bases remaining between them. Germline CDR1 is SGHNT and CDR2 is YYREEE (reference sequence).

V and J are TRBV5-1 and TRBJ2-3; 7 bases map to TRBD2. V lost 1 base and J lost 4; bases outside the gene matches: 6. This CDR3 spans 15 amino acids. Germline values: CDR1 SGHRS, CDR2 YFSETQ. CDR3 amino acids: CASSLQAGESDTQYF. In DNA, the CDR3 is TGCGCCAGCAGCTTGCAGGCGGGAGAATCAGATACGCAGTATTTT. Using reference TRBV5-1 and TRBJ2-3 for the parts outside the CDR3, the full variable domain is KAGVTQTPRYLIKTRGQQVTLSCSPISGHRSVSWYQQTPGQGLQFLFEYFSETQRNKGNFPGRFSGRQFSNSRSEMNVSTLELGDSALYLCASSLQAGESDTQYFGPGTRLTVL.

In DNA, the CDR3 is TGCGCCAGCAGCCAAGAAGTCCGGGATCATGGCTACACCTTC. It is translated as CASSQEVRDHGYTF. The chain uses TRBV4-3 and TRBJ1-2; D unresolved. V was cut by 0 bases and J by 6 bases, with 11 bases left in between. The CDR3 runs to 14 residues. CDR1 LGHNA and CDR2 YSLEER come from the germline V gene.

The V call is TRBV7-2, the J call TRBJ2-4, with TRBD2 matching over 8 bases. Germline V gives CDR1 SGHTA, CDR2 FQGNSA. The CDR3 extends over 15 amino acids. V lost 2 bases, J lost 6 bases, and 6 bases stayed unmatched. This CDR3 reads CASSLTGGGGNIQYF. In DNA form, the CDR3 reads TGTGCCAGCAGCTTAACGGGAGGGGGGGGAAACATTCAGTACTTC.

CDR3 residues: CASSVGPGQGTEAFF. The CDR3 DNA is TGTGCCAGCAGCGTAGGGCCGGGACAGGGAACTGAAGCTTTCTTT. J is TRBJ1-1 and V is TRBV9, with 9 nucleotides matching TRBD1. V dropped 0 bases and J dropped 5; count of bases not matched to a gene: 5. The CDR3 has 15 amino acids. Germline loops: CDR1 SGDLS, CDR2 YYNGEE.

V usage is TRBV28 and J usage is TRBJ1-1; TRBD1 agrees at 7 bases. Germline V gives CDR1 MDHEN, CDR2 SYDVKM. The V segment lost 3 bases and the J segment 1 base; nucleotides outside the gene matches: 2. This CDR3 comprises 14 residues. Here the CDR3 reads CASSLGDRNTEAFF. As DNA, the CDR3 is TGTGCCAGCAGTTTGGGGGACAGGAACACTGAAGCTTTCTTT.

V and J are TRBV7-8 and TRBJ1-4; D possibly corresponds to TRBD1 (6 bases). V gave up 5 bases and J gave up 8 bases, with 12 bases separating them. Germline V gives CDR1 SGHVS, CDR2 FQNEAQ. This CDR3 spans 13 amino acids. The CDR3 sequence is CASSLGRGEKLFF. In DNA form, the CDR3 reads TGTGCCAGCAGCCTCGGGAGGGGGGAAAAACTGTTTTTT.

V usage is TRBV28 and J usage is TRBJ1-4; D is possibly TRBD1 (5 bases). V was cut by 6 bases and J by 7 bases, with 18 bases left in between. This CDR3 has 15 residues. Germline-derived CDR1 and CDR2 are MDHEN and SYDVKM. CDR3 region: CASSPALGRGEKLFF. CDR3 nucleotides: TGTGCCAGCAGCCCGGCCCTGGGGAGGGGTGAAAAACTGTTTTTT. Supplemented by reference TRBV28 and TRBJ1-4, the full variable domain reads DVKVTQSSRYLVKRTGEKVFLECVQDMDHENMFWYRQDPGLGLRLIYFSYDVKMKEKGDIPEGYSVSREKKERFSLILESASTNQTSMYLCASSPALGRGEKLFFGSGTQLSVL.

This rearrangement joins TRBV2 to TRBJ2-1; 8 bases fit TRBD1. Trimming removed 8 bases from V and 7 bases from J; junction bases left unmatched: 7. CDR1 is SNHLY and CDR2 is FYNNEI in the germline V gene. The length of the CDR3 is 13 residues. Here the CDR3 reads CASGGTGMNEQFF. CDR3 DNA: TGTGCCAGCGGCGGGACAGGTATGAATGAGCAGTTCTTC.

V and J are TRBV5-3 and TRBJ2-7; 10 bases fit TRBD2. TRBV5-3 is an open reading frame, and its role is uncertain. CDR3 length: 13 residues. CDR3 sequence: CATSGRAIYEQYF. The DNA for the CDR3 is TGTGCTACAAGCGGGAGGGCCATCTACGAGCAGTACTTC.

The chain links TRBV5-1 to TRBJ1-2; D remains ambiguous. The V end lost 0 bases, the J end lost 1 base, and 10 bases lay between the germline ends. CDR3 length: 15 amino acids. Germline CDR1 reads SGHRS; CDR2 reads YFSETQ. The DNA of the CDR3 is TGCGCCAGCAGCTTGGAGGCGCAAAGTAACTATGGCTACACCTTC. Translating gives CASSLEAQSNYGYTF.

This chain connects TRBV6-5 to TRBJ2-5; maybe TRBD1 (6 bases). The CDR3 sequence is 13 residues long. Germline CDR1 and CDR2: MNHEY and SVGAGI. V lost 6 bases to trimming and J lost 5 bases, with 13 bases between them. The CDR3 loop is CASSRGSGETQYF. The CDR3 DNA sequence: TGTGCCAGCAGCAGGGGATCGGGGGAGACCCAGTACTTC.